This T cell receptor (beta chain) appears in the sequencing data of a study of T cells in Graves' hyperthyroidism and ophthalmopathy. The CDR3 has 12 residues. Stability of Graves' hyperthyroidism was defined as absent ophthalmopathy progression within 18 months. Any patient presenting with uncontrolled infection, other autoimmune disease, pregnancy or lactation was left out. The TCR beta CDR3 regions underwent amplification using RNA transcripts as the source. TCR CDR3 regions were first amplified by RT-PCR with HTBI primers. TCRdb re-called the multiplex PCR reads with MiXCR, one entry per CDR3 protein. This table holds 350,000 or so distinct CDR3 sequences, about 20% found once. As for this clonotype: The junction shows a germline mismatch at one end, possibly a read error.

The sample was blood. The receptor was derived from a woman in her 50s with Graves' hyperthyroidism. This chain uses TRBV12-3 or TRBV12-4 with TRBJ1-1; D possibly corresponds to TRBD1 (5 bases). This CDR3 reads CASSPQGTGAFF. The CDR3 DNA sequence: TGTGCCAGCAGTCCGCAGGGTACTGGAGCTTTCTTT.